One and the same sample provided the 18 T cell receptor beta chains below, sequenced in a study of glioma-infiltrating T cells after dendritic cell vaccination listed by TCRdb under 2016. Libraries were built with the immunoSEQ multiplex PCR assay. TCRdb limited this immuneACCESS table to in-frame rearrangements with V and J called. A share of clones is missing; checked studies link under half to unresolved V genes, and the rest is unexplained. For this sample there are roughly 100,000 clones; under 85% appear just once. Less than 8% of the sample belongs to the ten largest clones. The sample's time point label, in plain terms: after dendritic cell vaccination, including at tumor progression/relapse. The material was blood, obtained after dendritic cell vaccination. Receptor source: a human donor with glioblastoma.

This chain links TRBV7-9 with TRBJ1-1, with D uncertain. The CDR3 covers 13 residues. Trimming cost V 2 bases and J 4 bases, with 8 bases left between them. Germline-derived CDR1 and CDR2 are SEHNR and FQNEAQ (reference sequence). Written as DNA, the CDR3 is TGTGCCAGCAGCTTATCGGGAGTCACTGAAGCTTTCTTT. The encoded protein is CASSLSGVTEAFF.

This clone was observed a single time. The rearrangement joins TRBV4-2 to TRBJ1-4; a possible D gene is TRBD1 (6 bases). CDR1 is LGHNA, CDR2 YNFKEQ, per germline. CDR3 length: 17 residues. V was trimmed by 0 bases and J by 5 bases, leaving 16 bases between them. CDR3 sequence reads: CASSQDPRGATNEKLFF. The CDR3, as DNA: TGTGCCAGCAGCCAAGATCCCCGGGGGGCGACCAATGAAAAACTGTTTTTT.

This chain links TRBV29-1 with TRBJ1-2; perhaps TRBD1 as D (5 bases). Looked up from germline, CDR1 is SQVTM and CDR2 is ANQGSEA. The CDR3 is made up of 12 amino acids. Trimming stripped 4 bases from V and 6 bases from J, with 12 bases between. CDR3 nucleotide sequence: TGCAGCGTTGGTCAGGGAGGGGATGGCTACACCTTC. Its protein product is CSVGQGGDGYTF.

There are a few counts of this clone. This chain uses TRBV6-5 with TRBJ1-6, with TRBD1 matching 10 bases. Germline CDR1 MNHEY, CDR2 SVGAGI. The CDR3 length is 14 residues. The V and J ends lost 6 bases and 9 bases, in that order; junction bases with no gene match: 5. The CDR3 sequence is CASRGQGESSPLHF. For the CDR3, the DNA is TGTGCCAGCAGAGGACAGGGGGAAAGTTCACCCCTCCACTTT.

V usage is TRBV25-1 and J usage is TRBJ2-5, with 10 bases that match TRBD2. The V segment lost 1 base and the J segment 1 base; nucleotides outside the gene matches: 6. The germline gives CDR1 MGHDK, CDR2 SYGVNS. The CDR3 sequence is 17 residues long. CDR3 amino acids: CASSEFGPSGGQETQYF. The CDR3 coding sequence is TGTGCCAGCAGTGAATTCGGCCCTAGCGGGGGCCAAGAGACCCAGTACTTC.

This clone was found once. The chain uses TRBV2 and TRBJ1-4, with D unresolved. There are 14 residues in the CDR3. Deletions cut 4 bases from V and 0 bases from J, with 6 bases between. Germline-derived CDR1 and CDR2 are SNHLY and FYNNEI. CDR3 loop: CASSVPATNEKLFF. CDR3 DNA: TGTGCCAGCAGTGTCCCGGCAACTAATGAAAAACTGTTTTTT.

This clone was seen only a few times. This sequence joins TRBV2 and TRBJ2-7, with D hard to call. CDR3 size: 14 residues. Trimming removed 4 bases from V and 1 base from J, with 11 bases in between. The germline CDR1 and CDR2 sequences are SNHLY and FYNNEI. The CDR3 spells CASSGLGGSYEQYF. CDR3 DNA: TGTGCCAGCAGTGGACTGGGTGGTTCCTACGAGCAGTACTTC.

The gene calls are TRBV4-1 and TRBJ1-1; TRBD1 might be the D (5 bases). The CDR3 length is 15 residues. The ends were cut back, 1 base at V and 3 bases at J, with 12 bases in the middle. The germline gives CDR1 MGHRA, CDR2 YSYEKL. CDR3 in DNA: TGCGCCAGCAGCCAAGGGGTCAGGGTGGACACTGAAGCTTTCTTT. It encodes CASSQGVRVDTEAFF.

The chain employs TRBV19 and TRBJ2-1; TRBD2 is a possible D gene (5 bases). Germline V lookup: CDR1 LNHDA, CDR2 SQIVND (reference sequence). The CDR3 loop spans 12 amino acids. Trimming pared 1 base from V and 10 bases from J, leaving 8 bases between. CDR3 nucleotide sequence: TGTGCCAGTAGTATAGTGGAGGAGGAGCAGTTCTTC. Encoded protein: CASSIVEEEQFF.

The V gene is TRBV30, the J gene TRBJ1-6, with 8 bases aligning to TRBD1. Germline trimming cut 6 bases from V and 7 bases from J; bases unmatched to any gene: 5. CDR3 length equals 13 residues. Germline V CDR1 and CDR2: GTSNPN, SVGIG (reference sequence). Here the CDR3 DNA reads TGTGCCTGCCCCGGGACAGGCAATTCACCCCTCCACTTT. It codes for CACPGTGNSPLHF.

This chain links TRBV4-1 with TRBJ1-2; a weak D match, TRBD1 (6 bases). V was pared by 2 bases and J by 4 bases, with 20 bases between. This CDR3 has 17 residues. CDR1 MGHRA and CDR2 YSYEKL come from the germline V gene. The CDR3 DNA is TGCGCCAGCAGCCAAACGGTTAGTGGACAGAAAGTCTATGGCTACACCTTC. It yields the protein CASSQTVSGQKVYGYTF.

J is TRBJ2-2 and V is TRBV7-2; D might be TRBD2 (5 bases). There are 14 residues in the CDR3. The germline gives CDR1 SGHTA, CDR2 FQGNSA. V lost 4 bases and J lost 3, with 9 bases in between. The CDR3 sequence: CASSSDSDTGELFF. CDR3 DNA: TGTGCCAGCAGCTCAGATAGCGACACCGGGGAGCTGTTTTTT. Looking up the rest from reference TRBV7-2 and TRBJ2-2 gives the full variable domain: GAGVSQSPSNKVTEKGKDVELRCDPISGHTALYWYRQSLGQGLEFLIYFQGNSAPDKSGLPSDRFSAERTGGSVSTLTIQRTQQEDSAVYLCASSSDSDTGELFFGEGSRLTVL.

The CDR3 bases are TGTGCCAGTTCAGGGGCCGGGGAGCTGTTTTTT. This codes for CASSGAGELFF. This sequence joins TRBV19 and TRBJ2-2; TRBD1 might be the D (6 bases). Germline V gives CDR1 LNHDA, CDR2 SQIVND (reference sequence). Trimming left V 8 bases short and J 6 bases short, with 7 bases between. The CDR3 is 11 residues long.

This clone was seen only a few times. The rearrangement joins TRBV18 to TRBJ1-1; weak D call: TRBD1 (5 bases). V lost 6 bases, J lost 4 bases, and 27 bases lay in between. The CDR3 extends over 18 amino acids. The germline V gene has CDR1 KGHSH and CDR2 LQKENI. DNA of the CDR3: TGTGCCAGCTCCGCCCACAGGCTTTCCATCCGCTCGGCCACTGAAGCTTTCTTT. Its translation is CASSAHRLSIRSATEAFF. Full variable domain (rest looked up from reference TRBV18 and TRBJ1-1): NAGVMQNPRHLVRRRGQEARLRCSPMKGHSHVYWYRQLPEEGLKFMVYLQKENIIDESGMPKERFSAEFPKEGPSILRIQQVVRGDSAAYFCASSAHRLSIRSATEAFFGQGTRLTVV.

The V gene is TRBV2, the J gene TRBJ1-5; 9 bases map to TRBD1. CDR3 size: 16 residues. Germline CDR1 is SNHLY and CDR2 is FYNNEI. V lost 2 bases to trimming and J lost 6 bases; unmatched junction nucleotides: 8. The DNA of the CDR3 is TGTGCCAGCAGTGAAAGTACGACAGGGGGTTCTCAGCCCCAGCATTTT. Its translation: CASSESTTGGSQPQHF. Variable domain in full (rest from reference TRBV2 and TRBJ1-5): EPEVTQTPSHQVTQMGQEVILRCVPISNHLYFYWYRQILGQKVEFLVSFYNNEISEKSEIFDDQFSVERPDGSNFTLKIRSTKLEDSAMYFCASSESTTGGSQPQHFGDGTRLSIL.

V and J are TRBV5-6 and TRBJ1-2; TRBD1 agrees at 9 bases. Trimming removed 4 bases from V and 8 bases from J; junction bases left unmatched: 12. Germline assignment: CDR1 SGHDT and CDR2 YYEEEE. This CDR3 comprises 15 residues. In nucleotides, the CDR3 is TGTGCCAGCAGCCGTTCACCGGGACAGGGTACGGGCTACACCTTC. As protein: CASSRSPGQGTGYTF.

The chain carries TRBV27 and TRBJ2-7; 9 nucleotides match TRBD1. V lost 2 bases, J lost 2 bases, and 4 bases stayed unmatched. The germline V gene encodes CDR1 MNHEY and CDR2 SMNVEV (reference sequence). The CDR3 extends over 15 amino acids. The CDR3 protein is CASSLAGQGPYEQYF. CDR3 nucleotides: TGTGCCAGCAGTTTAGCCGGACAGGGGCCCTACGAGCAGTACTTC.

The sample holds one count of this clone. V is TRBV19 and J is TRBJ1-5, with D unresolved. The germline gives CDR1 LNHDA, CDR2 SQIVND (reference sequence). The CDR3 is 14 residues long. V gave up 5 bases and J gave up 3 bases, with 11 bases separating them. CDR3 protein: CASSVTDYNQPQHF. For the CDR3, the DNA is TGTGCCAGTAGTGTTACAGATTACAATCAGCCCCAGCATTTT.